This T cell receptor (beta chain) was identified in a study of blood T cell repertoires in COVID-19. Per the study methods: Estimated nucleated cell counts came from reference gene primer amplification. Produced via immunoSEQ multiplex PCR; TCRdb's table is partial and in-frame only. D and trimming come from the DNA, and the V and J calls and clone size come from that table. Here the sample spans approximately 180,000 clones, around nine tenths being singletons. V dropped 0 bases and J dropped 5 bases, with 11 bases sitting between them. Germline CDR1 and CDR2: SGHRS and YFSETQ. The CDR3 has 14 residues.

The source material was peripheral blood. The TCR sequence derives from a man in his forties with active or convalescent COVID-19. The chain couples TRBV5-1 to TRBJ1-1; D remains ambiguous. The DNA of the CDR3 is TGCGCCAGCAGCTTGGAAGGTGGGAGAACTGAAGCTTTCTTT. Translated, it gives CASSLEGGRTEAFF.